The rows below give T cell receptor beta chains drawn from one sample of a study of human T cells and chemical hapten exposure. One entry per CDR3 protein results from TCRdb running MiXCR on the RACE reads. The table records about 380,000 distinct CDR3 sequences, 4.8% of them present only once. Specimen: whole blood, collected in connection with sensitization to the hapten diphenylcyclopropenone (DPC). These receptors all come from a woman in her forties or fifties with alopecia areata. Some clones in this sample may be carry-over from other donors' samples. The CDR3 runs from the conserved cysteine through the conserved F or W.

j_call v_call cdr3_aa
TRBJ1-1 TRBV27 CASRYLDRLKNTEAFF
TRBJ2-1 TRBV12-3/TRBV12-4 CASSITGTPYNEQFF
TRBJ1-2 TRBV29-1 CSAISWGQEEGYTF
TRBJ2-4 TRBV5-1 CASSAGGTAGKNIQYF
TRBJ1-2 TRBV20-1 CSARAMGQGARYGYTF
TRBJ2-7 TRBV7-2 CASSSGQGPYEQYF
TRBJ1-6 TRBV6-5 CASSSPGDNSPLHF
TRBJ1-5 TRBV30 CAWSVRPGNQPQHF
TRBJ1-5 TRBV20-1 CSALDRAGGNQPQHF
TRBJ1-4 TRBV6-6 CASRLPSREKLFF
TRBJ2-5 TRBV12-3/TRBV12-4 CASSQTGTGQETQYF
TRBJ2-2 TRBV11-2 CASSLAGPNTGELFF
TRBJ2-5 TRBV12-3/TRBV12-4 CASSFHGETQYF
TRBJ2-1 TRBV20-1 CSAPYLGLGHEQFF
TRBJ1-1 TRBV7-2 CASSFPGGGRNTEAFF
TRBJ2-1 TRBV4-2 CASSHQDNEQFF
TRBJ2-1 TRBV3-1 CASSQEGADYNEQFF
TRBJ2-1 TRBV9 CASSVVASGYNEQFF
TRBJ1-1 TRBV9 CASSVDHNTEAFF
TRBJ2-7 TRBV27 CASSPRASTYEQYF
TRBJ2-5 TRBV18 CASSPPTGRNLETQYF
TRBJ2-7 TRBV12-3/TRBV12-4 CASSPSGTEKYF
TRBJ2-1 TRBV2 CATLKGTSANNEQFF
TRBJ1-2 TRBV6-1 CASSEDAGVYGYTF
TRBJ1-2 TRBV5-4 CASSLDSSYGYTF